Sequencing of this T cell receptor beta chain was carried out in a study of T cells after yellow fever vaccination. About the study: Researchers used SMART-Seq v4 Ultra Low Input to prepare fractions that had low cell numbers.

Study-wide results and caveats: The booster saw the reappearance of most primary-vaccination clones (nearly 98% CD4, roughly 90% CD8).

The sample holds many counts of this clonotype. Its antigen is not known. TCRdb recomputed calls from the 5' RACE reads with MiXCR, one row per CDR3 protein. The sample lists around 250,000 distinct CDR3 sequences, 6.9% occurring once. The V gene lost 2 bases and the J gene lost 3 bases, with 5 bases spanning the gap. Germline loops: CDR1 MNHEY, CDR2 SVGAGI. CDR3 length equals 13 residues. This receptor was taken from a man aged 30 to 45 who received the YFV17D yellow fever vaccine. The V call is TRBV6-5, the J call TRBJ1-5; no firm D call. Source: CD4+ T cells sorted from PBMCs, taken 15 days after the yellow fever booster vaccination. This CDR3 is CASSYTVNQPQHF. The CDR3 nucleotides are TGTGCCAGCAGTTACACAGTCAATCAGCCCCAGCATTTT.